A single sample gave rise to the 32 T cell receptor beta chains below, sequenced in a study of T cell changes during pregnancy in multiple sclerosis. Sequenced by immunoSEQ multiplex PCR; TCRdb stores in-frame clones only, minus some. Altogether 15,000 to 20,000 clones are present, about nine tenths being singletons, with the ten largest covering 5.5% to 7.5%. The sequencing here drew on CD8+ T cells from peripheral blood mononuclear cells, taken in the third trimester of pregnancy. These receptors all stem from a female donor in good health, enrolled as a control in a pregnancy study.

This chain joins TRBV5-5 and TRBJ1-5, with TRBD1 matching 10 bases. J lost 7 bases, V lost 3 bases, and 7 bases had no gene match. The length of the CDR3 is 15 residues. Germline V gene sequence: CDR1 SGHKS, CDR2 YYEKEE (reference sequence). As DNA, the CDR3 is TGTGCCAGCAGCTCCGGGACAGGGGTTAGGCAGCCCCAGCATTTT. Translation gives CASSSGTGVRQPQHF.

By frequency in the sample, this clone is medium-sized. The chain combines TRBV7-3 with TRBJ2-5, with 9 bases identical to TRBD1. This CDR3 has 14 amino acids. CDR1 and CDR2 (germline): SGHTA, FQGTGA. V was clipped by 4 bases and J by 5 bases; unmatched bases: 5. The CDR3 DNA is TGTGCCAGCAGCTCCCGACAGGGGGGGGAGACCCAGTACTTC. This encodes CASSSRQGGETQYF.

This clone was seen once. V is TRBV7-9 and J is TRBJ2-3, with D possibly being TRBD2 (6 bases). The length of the CDR3 is 14 residues. The V and J ends lost 8 bases and 0 bases respectively, with 12 bases between them. Germline CDR1 reads SEHNR; CDR2 reads FQNEAQ (reference sequence). CDR3 DNA: TGTGCCAGCTTGGCGGGGATAAGCACAGATACGCAGTATTTT. Its protein product is CASLAGISTDTQYF.

The count of this clone is one. This chain uses TRBV27 with TRBJ2-1; D may be TRBD1 (5 bases). This CDR3 contains 15 residues. The V gene lost 7 bases and the J gene lost 8 bases, with 21 bases spanning the gap. CDR1 is MNHEY, CDR2 SMNVEV, per germline (reference sequence). The CDR3 sequence is CASTGQDTPSDEQFF. The CDR3 region has the DNA TGTGCCAGCACGGGCCAGGACACCCCTTCAGATGAGCAGTTCTTC.

The CDR3 DNA is TGCAGCGCCCGGGTCAGTACTACCGCCTACGAGCAGTACTTC. Translation: CSARVSTTAYEQYF. V and J are TRBV29-1 and TRBJ2-7; D is unresolved. V was cut by 7 bases and J by 2 bases, with 18 bases left in between. The CDR3 has 14 residues. Germline V gene lookup returns CDR1 SQVTM and CDR2 ANQGSEA.

The genes are TRBV5-4 and TRBJ1-3, with a possible D match to TRBD1 (5 bases). V was cut by 5 bases and J by 4 bases, with 16 bases left in between. Germline V CDR1 and CDR2: SGHNT, YYREEE (reference sequence). There are 15 residues in the CDR3. CDR3 sequence reads: CASRSGTLPGNTIYF. The CDR3 DNA reads TGTGCCAGCAGGTCCGGGACTCTACCCGGAAACACCATATATTTT.

The chain links TRBV7-9 to TRBJ1-4; D might be TRBD1 (5 bases). The CDR3 runs to 13 residues. Trimming removed 5 bases at V and 6 bases at J, with 10 bases between. Germline values: CDR1 SEHNR, CDR2 FQNEAQ (reference sequence). CDR3 sequence reads: CASSRDSDEKLFF. In DNA, the CDR3 is TGTGCCAGCAGCAGAGACAGTGATGAAAAACTGTTTTTT.

V and J are TRBV7-3 and TRBJ1-1; a possible D gene is TRBD1 (6 bases). CDR1 and CDR2 (germline): SGHTA, FQGTGA. The germline V and J ends were trimmed by 5 bases and 3 bases, with 10 bases remaining between them. There are 13 residues in the CDR3. CDR3 in DNA: TGTGCCAGCAGCCACAGGGTAGACACTGAAGCTTTCTTT. It specifies CASSHRVDTEAFF.

The chain links TRBV7-9 to TRBJ2-1; possible D gene TRBD2, 5 bases. Germline V CDR1 and CDR2: SEHNR, FQNEAQ (reference sequence). The CDR3 spans 13 residues. Trimming removed 5 bases at V and 6 bases at J, with 11 bases between. The CDR3 region is CASSQAGVNEQFF. The DNA of the CDR3 is TGTGCCAGCAGCCAGGCGGGTGTCAATGAGCAGTTCTTC.

This clone has only one observation. This chain connects TRBV11-3 to TRBJ2-7, with D uncertain. Germline values: CDR1 SGHNT, CDR2 YENEEA. Trimming took off 2 bases at V and 4 bases at J, with 6 bases between the two ends. The CDR3 totals 12 residues. The CDR3 loop reads CASSLSGYEQYF. The CDR3 bases are TGTGCCAGCAGCTTATCGGGTTACGAGCAGTACTTC.

The gene calls are TRBV9 and TRBJ2-1, with 10 bases that match TRBD2. Germline CDR1 SGDLS, CDR2 YYNGEE. Germline trimming cut 2 bases from V and 2 bases from J; bases unmatched to any gene: 1. This CDR3 contains 15 residues. The CDR3 coding sequence is TGTGCCAGCAGCGTTAGCGGGGGGACCTACAATGAGCAGTTCTTC. It codes for CASSVSGGTYNEQFF.

This sequence joins TRBV7-9 and TRBJ2-1; 10 bases line up with TRBD1. The junction had 3 bases not matched to a gene; V was cut back by 4 bases and J by 3 bases. The germline gives CDR1 SEHNR, CDR2 FQNEAQ (reference sequence). The CDR3 sequence is 15 residues long. CDR3 DNA sequence: TGTGCCAGCAGCTCCGGGACAGGGGTCTACAATGAGCAGTTCTTC. Amino acid sequence: CASSSGTGVYNEQFF.

Regarding this clone: A junction end diverges from the germline sequence, so it may reflect a read error. The chain couples TRBV7-7 to TRBJ2-3; 7 bases fit TRBD1. In germline, CDR1 is SSHAT, CDR2 FNYEAQ (reference sequence). The CDR3 consists of 14 residues. The CDR3 nucleotides are TGTGCTAGCAGCCGACGGACAGGAGGAGATACGCAGTATTTT. Amino acid sequence: CASSRRTGGDTQYF. The full variable domain, completed using reference TRBV7-7 and TRBJ2-3, is GAGVSQSPRYKVTKRGQDVTLRCDPISSHATLYWYQQALGQGPEFLTYFNYEAQPDKSGLPSDRFSAERPEGSISTLTIQRTEQRDSAMYRCASSRRTGGDTQYFGPGTRLTVL.

This clone was detected a few times. This chain uses TRBV9 with TRBJ1-1; D uncertain. Germline lookup yields CDR1 SGDLS and CDR2 YYNGEE. V was pared by 4 bases and J by 4 bases, with 14 bases between. CDR3 length: 14 residues. The CDR3 DNA sequence: TGTGCCAGCAGCCCCAACTCCCGCGGCACTGAAGCTTTCTTT. This codes for CASSPNSRGTEAFF.

This chain joins TRBV21-1 and TRBJ1-6; TRBD1, the table's D call, was not compared with the DNA. TRBV21-1 is recorded as a pseudogene. There are 16 residues in the CDR3. The CDR3 loop is CASSLPGQGVISPLHF. Here the CDR3 DNA reads TGTGCCAGCAGCCTACCGGGACAGGGGGTTATTTCACCCCTCCACTTT.

This rearrangement joins TRBV5-4 to TRBJ2-3; possibly TRBD2 for D (6 bases). This CDR3 comprises 14 residues. With 4 bases removed from V and 4 bases from J, the gap between germline ends came to 13 bases. The germline V gene encodes CDR1 SGHNT and CDR2 YYREEE (reference sequence). This chain's CDR3 is CASSQPGLPDTQYF. In nucleotides, the CDR3 is TGTGCCAGCAGCCAACCGGGACTCCCAGATACGCAGTATTTT.

The chain uses TRBV2 and TRBJ2-3, with 8 bases matching TRBD2. Germline CDR1 reads SNHLY; CDR2 reads FYNNEI. The CDR3 has 16 amino acids. J lost 3 bases, V lost 6 bases, and 11 bases had no gene match. Written as DNA, the CDR3 is TGTGCCAGCAGCCCTAGGGTCGGGGGGGAAACAGATACGCAGTATTTT. Its translation: CASSPRVGGETDTQYF.

This chain joins TRBV10-3 and TRBJ2-1; weak D call: TRBD2 (6 bases). The germline gives CDR1 ENHRY, CDR2 SYGVKD. The CDR3 contains 16 residues. Trimming cost V 3 bases and J 1 base, with 13 bases left between them. The CDR3 DNA follows: TGTGCCATCAGTGAAGGAGGGGAAGGGTCCTACAATGAGCAGTTCTTC. This translates into CAISEGGEGSYNEQFF.

The genes are TRBV7-8 and TRBJ2-3; D ambiguous. V was clipped by 4 bases and J by 3 bases, with 8 bases between them. From germline, CDR1 is SGHVS and CDR2 FQNEAQ. CDR3 length: 13 residues. CDR3 bases: TGTGCCAGCAGCTCTCCGCTAACAGATACGCAGTATTTT. This encodes CASSSPLTDTQYF.

This clone rates as large (0.1 to 1%). CDR3 sequence reads: CASSPWELSNSPLHF. CDR3 nucleotides: TGTGCCAGCAGTCCCTGGGAGCTTTCAAATTCACCCCTCCACTTT. The rearrangement links TRBV28 to TRBJ1-6; D uncertain. The CDR3 has 15 amino acids. CDR1 MDHEN and CDR2 SYDVKM come from the germline V gene. Trimming shortened V by 5 bases and J by 7 bases, and 15 bases separated the two germline ends.

V is TRBV27 and J is TRBJ1-2; unclear D gene. The CDR3 is 13 residues long. The germline gives CDR1 MNHEY, CDR2 SMNVEV (reference sequence). V was trimmed by 6 bases and J by 5 bases, leaving 13 bases between them. The CDR3 protein is CASRMTTAYGYTF. The DNA for the CDR3 is TGTGCCAGCAGGATGACAACAGCTTATGGCTACACCTTC.

This rearrangement joins TRBV27 to TRBJ2-5; TRBD2 agrees at 7 bases. Germline CDR1 is MNHEY and CDR2 is SMNVEV (reference sequence). V was pared by 6 bases and J by 13 bases, with 20 bases of the junction left unmatched. There are 15 residues in the CDR3. DNA of the CDR3: TGTGCCAGCAGGGGTTCATTACGGGAGGCAGGGCCGGGGTACTTC. It yields the protein CASRGSLREAGPGYF.

The chain links TRBV4-3 to TRBJ2-3; perhaps TRBD2 as D (5 bases). CDR1 is LGHNA and CDR2 is YSLEER in the germline V gene. The CDR3 contains 17 residues. The V end was cut by 0 bases, the J end by 2 bases, with 15 bases between. CDR3 DNA: TGCGCCAGCAGCCAAGAAGGGAGAGACCATTTCACAGATACGCAGTATTTT. It yields the protein CASSQEGRDHFTDTQYF.

The V gene is TRBV28, the J gene TRBJ2-1, with 10 positions matching TRBD2. Germline V gene lookup returns CDR1 MDHEN and CDR2 SYDVKM. J gave up 4 bases and V 2 bases, and 5 bases lay outside the gene matches. The CDR3 is 16 amino acids. This chain's CDR3 is CASSLQGLAEYNEQFF. The DNA for the CDR3 is TGTGCCAGCAGTTTACAAGGACTAGCGGAATACAATGAGCAGTTCTTC.

The chain uses TRBV9 and TRBJ2-1; 9 nucleotides agree with TRBD2. The CDR3 contains 18 residues. V lost 0 bases, J lost 0 bases, and 7 bases stayed unmatched. Looked up from germline, CDR1 is SGDLS and CDR2 is YYNGEE. CDR3 coding DNA: TGTGCCAGCAGCGTAGTCGGGACTAGCTCGAGCTCCTACAATGAGCAGTTCTTC. Its protein product is CASSVVGTSSSSYNEQFF. Looking up the rest from reference TRBV9 and TRBJ2-1 gives the full variable domain: DSGVTQTPKHLITATGQRVTLRCSPRSGDLSVYWYQQSLDQGLQFLIQYYNGEERAKGNILERFSAQQFPDLHSELNLSSLELGDSALYFCASSVVGTSSSSYNEQFFGPGTRLTVL.

The chain employs TRBV7-3 and TRBJ2-1; 9 nucleotides match TRBD2. The germline CDR1 and CDR2 sequences are SGHTA and FQGTGA. V trimming: 1 base; J trimming: 3 bases; junction bases outside the gene matches: 4. The CDR3 runs to 16 residues. CDR3 residues: CASSLMAGGFYNEQFF. The CDR3 DNA sequence: TGTGCCAGCAGCTTAATGGCGGGGGGGTTCTACAATGAGCAGTTCTTC.

This chain joins TRBV7-6 and TRBJ1-1; TRBD1 agrees at 9 bases. The V gene end was trimmed by 5 bases and the J gene end by 0 bases; junction bases not matched to a gene: 7. Looked up from germline, CDR1 is SGHVS and CDR2 is FNYEAQ. This CDR3 has 16 residues. The CDR3 nucleotides are TGTGCCAGCAGCATGACAGGGGGGATCATGAACACTGAAGCTTTCTTT. Translating it yields CASSMTGGIMNTEAFF.

The chain links TRBV4-3 to TRBJ2-5, with 11 bases that match TRBD2. The J call may be wrong; the DNA end is better matched by TRBJ2-7. Germline V gene lookup returns CDR1 LGHNA and CDR2 YSLEER. This CDR3 has 16 residues. The CDR3 region has the DNA TGCGCCAGCAGCCAAAGTACTCTAGCGGGGGGCCACGAGCAGTACTTC. It translates to CASSQSTLAGGHEQYF.

This chain uses TRBV27 with TRBJ1-1, with TRBD1 matching 11 bases. The CDR3 is made up of 14 amino acids. V trimming: 4 bases; J trimming: 2 bases; junction bases outside the gene matches: 0. Looked up from germline, CDR1 is MNHEY and CDR2 is SMNVEV (reference sequence). CDR3 protein: CASSWTGGNTEAFF. The CDR3 nucleotides are TGTGCCAGCAGTTGGACAGGGGGCAACACTGAAGCTTTCTTT.

The gene calls are TRBV7-3 and TRBJ2-7, with 7 bases aligning to TRBD1. J lost 3 bases, V lost 2 bases, and 7 bases had no gene match. Germline CDR1 is SGHTA and CDR2 is FQGTGA. This CDR3 region has 15 residues. The CDR3 region has the DNA TGTGCCAGCAGCTTACTGACAGGGCTCTTCTACGAGCAGTACTTC. Translated: CASSLLTGLFYEQYF.

This clone was seen a handful of times. The V call is TRBV25-1, the J call TRBJ1-2; a possible D gene is TRBD1 (6 bases). V dropped 3 bases and J dropped 5 bases, with 25 bases sitting between them. CDR1 is MGHDK, CDR2 SYGVNS, per germline. The CDR3 length is 18 residues. This CDR3 is CASSDWARGAFGWYGYTF. DNA of the CDR3: TGTGCCAGCAGTGACTGGGCCAGGGGCGCCTTCGGGTGGTATGGCTACACCTTC.

The chain uses TRBV7-9 and TRBJ2-2, with 7 bases identical to TRBD1. The CDR3 has 15 residues. Germline CDR1 is SEHNR and CDR2 is FQNEAQ (reference sequence). With 5 bases clipped from V and 4 bases from J, the junction kept 7 bases outside the gene matches. The CDR3 region is CASSPPTGSTGELFF. The CDR3 bases are TGTGCCAGCAGCCCTCCGACAGGGAGCACCGGGGAGCTGTTTTTT.